A single sample gave rise to the 26 T cell receptor beta chains below, sequenced in a study of blood T cell repertoires in COVID-19 (dated by TCRdb to the early 2020s). The protocol used for the library was the immunoSEQ multiplex PCR assay. TCRdb carries this immuneACCESS record with in-frame sequences only. Its versions omit some clonotypes, under half of them owing to an unresolved V gene in the studies checked, with the rest unexplained. The sample table records fewer than 300,000 clones; about 88% of these occur just once. Of the sample, 0.95% to 1% is held by the ten largest clones. Sequenced material: peripheral blood. These receptors were obtained from a woman in her thirties or forties who had recovered from COVID-19.

V gene TRBV5-1 combines with J gene TRBJ2-3; 9 bases line up with TRBD2. CDR1 is SGHRS, CDR2 YFSETQ, per germline. The CDR3 spans 15 residues. V lost 3 bases, J lost 4 bases, and 6 bases stayed unmatched. As DNA, the CDR3 is TGCGCCAGCAGCTCGGGGACTAGCTCCCCAGATACGCAGTATTTT. It encodes CASSSGTSSPDTQYF.

The rearrangement links TRBV28 to TRBJ1-1, with D possibly being TRBD1 (6 bases). CDR1 MDHEN and CDR2 SYDVKM come from the germline V gene. V was shortened by 1 base and J by 7 bases, with 22 bases between the two germline ends. CDR3 size: 17 residues. CDR3 DNA sequence: TGTGCCAGCAGTTTATCTGGCTTACAGGTAGGGGGGGGTGAAGCTTTCTTT. Translated, it gives CASSLSGLQVGGGEAFF.

The chain carries TRBV30 and TRBJ1-2; 9 bases map to TRBD1. The CDR3 is 13 residues long. From germline, CDR1 is GTSNPN and CDR2 SVGIG (reference sequence). Unmatched junction bases numbered 6, after V lost 3 bases and J lost 7 bases. The CDR3 reads CAWSGGQGSGYTF. The CDR3, as DNA: TGTGCCTGGAGCGGGGGACAGGGATCTGGCTACACCTTC.

The CDR3 region is CASSQGHGLADSGANVLTF. The CDR3 nucleotides read TGTGCCAGCAGCCAAGGCCATGGGCTAGCCGACTCTGGGGCCAACGTCCTGACTTTC. The V gene is TRBV4-2, the J gene TRBJ2-6, with D perhaps matching TRBD2 (5 bases). Germline assignment: CDR1 LGHNA and CDR2 YNFKEQ. CDR3 length: 19 residues. Trimming took off 1 base at V and 0 bases at J, with 16 bases between the two ends.

The chain has TRBV3-1 (or the pseudogene TRBV3-2) and TRBJ2-5; 8 nucleotides agree with TRBD2. Germline loops: CDR1 LGHDT, CDR2 YNNKEL (reference sequence). The ends lost 0 bases at V and 1 base at J; junction bases unmatched: 1. The length of the CDR3 is 15 residues. The CDR3 region is CASSQDGLAQETQYF. The CDR3 nucleotides are TGTGCCAGCAGCCAAGACGGACTAGCCCAAGAGACCCAGTACTTC.

The chain uses TRBV14 and TRBJ1-1, with 9 bases fitting TRBD1. The ends lost 1 base at V and 5 bases at J; junction bases unmatched: 11. This CDR3 contains 17 residues. In germline, CDR1 is SGHDN, CDR2 FVKESK. CDR3 loop: CASSQGGQGKGGTEAFF. In DNA form, the CDR3 reads TGTGCCAGCAGCCAAGGGGGACAGGGCAAGGGTGGAACTGAAGCTTTCTTT.

Points on this clone: Other DNA sequences in this specimen translate into the identical CDR3. The rearrangement links TRBV18 to TRBJ2-1; 11 nucleotides match TRBD2. V shed 3 bases, J shed 3 bases, and the junction held 1 base outside the gene matches. The germline CDR1 and CDR2 sequences are KGHSH and LQKENI. The CDR3 loop spans 15 amino acids. CDR3: CASSPTSGSYNEQFF. Here the CDR3 DNA reads TGTGCCAGCTCACCCACTAGCGGGAGCTACAATGAGCAGTTCTTC.

The J gene is TRBJ2-5, the V gene TRBV30; TRBD2 matches 10 bases. Trimming cost V 5 bases and J 3 bases; bases outside gene matches: 6. CDR3 size: 14 residues. CDR1 GTSNPN and CDR2 SVGIG come from the germline V gene (reference sequence). The CDR3 region is CAWDPGLAEETQYF. CDR3 in DNA: TGTGCCTGGGATCCCGGACTAGCGGAAGAGACCCAGTACTTC.

The chain uses TRBV19 and TRBJ1-2; 7 bases line up with TRBD1. The CDR3 runs 17 residues. Germline CDR1 reads LNHDA; CDR2 reads SQIVND (reference sequence). V lost 0 bases and J lost 4; bases outside the gene matches: 11. The CDR3 coding sequence is TGTGCCAGTAGTATAGATGCCCCGACAGGGAGCCTCTATGGCTACACCTTC. Amino acid sequence: CASSIDAPTGSLYGYTF.

This clone is a singleton in its sample. The rearrangement joins TRBV9 to TRBJ2-1, with D perhaps matching TRBD1 (5 bases). V lost 4 bases to trimming and J lost 0 bases, with 14 bases between them. Germline CDR1 reads SGDLS; CDR2 reads YYNGEE. This CDR3 has 16 residues. CDR3 sequence reads: CASSTPDTSSYNEQFF. The CDR3 region has the DNA TGTGCCAGCAGCACCCCGGACACCAGCTCCTACAATGAGCAGTTCTTC.

The V call is TRBV4-3, the J call TRBJ2-1; 13 bases line up with TRBD2. The length of the CDR3 is 16 residues. The V and J ends lost 3 bases and 9 bases, in that order; junction bases with no gene match: 8. The V gene's germline CDR1 is LGHNA and CDR2 YSLEER. The CDR3 DNA is TGCGCCAGCAGCCAGGACACCGGGACTAGCGGGATTGAGCAGTTCTTC. Translation gives CASSQDTGTSGIEQFF.

This clone was observed a handful of times. This chain joins TRBV27 and TRBJ1-5; 8 bases are a match to TRBD1. The ends lost 6 bases at V and 0 bases at J; junction bases unmatched: 7. CDR3 length: 16 amino acids. Germline CDR1 is MNHEY and CDR2 is SMNVEV (reference sequence). The CDR3 reads CASSRGQGFSNQPQHF. The DNA for the CDR3 is TGTGCCAGCAGCAGGGGGCAGGGCTTTAGCAATCAGCCCCAGCATTTT.

The V and J genes are TRBV5-1 and TRBJ1-1; D not resolved. Germline assignment: CDR1 SGHRS and CDR2 YFSETQ. CDR3 length: 14 residues. V was clipped by 1 base and J by 5 bases, with 12 bases between them. CDR3 sequence reads: CASSLLVAGTEAFF. Written as DNA, the CDR3 is TGCGCCAGCAGCTTGTTGGTGGCGGGAACTGAAGCTTTCTTT.

The chain combines TRBV19 with TRBJ2-6; 8 bases are a match to TRBD1. V lost 4 bases to trimming and J lost 1 base; unmatched junction nucleotides: 18. The CDR3 consists of 21 residues. Germline V gene data show CDR1 as LNHDA and CDR2 as SQIVND (reference sequence). CDR3 DNA sequence: TGTGCCAGTAGTACCACTCCCCGGGACAGGACCCAAAAATCTGGGGCCAACGTCCTGACTTTC. Protein sequence: CASSTTPRDRTQKSGANVLTF.

The chain has TRBV30 and TRBJ2-3; 14 positions agree with TRBD2. Losses at the gene ends were 5 bases for V and 5 bases for J; bases not matched to a gene: 6. Germline V gene lookup returns CDR1 GTSNPN and CDR2 SVGIG (reference sequence). This CDR3 has 15 residues. In DNA form, the CDR3 reads TGTGCCTGGGGACTAGCGGGAGGAGGGGTAGATACGCAGTATTTT. This codes for CAWGLAGGGVDTQYF.

Concerning this clone itself: This sample includes further DNA sequences coding for the same CDR3. This rearrangement joins TRBV15 to TRBJ2-5; 14 bases map to TRBD2. This CDR3 has 15 amino acids. The V gene end was trimmed by 3 bases and the J gene end by 3 bases; junction bases not matched to a gene: 0. From germline, CDR1 is LNHNV and CDR2 YYDKDF (reference sequence). CDR3: CATSRGLAGEETQYF. In DNA form, the CDR3 reads TGTGCCACCAGCAGGGGACTAGCGGGGGAAGAGACCCAGTACTTC.

V and J are TRBV19 and TRBJ2-1; 15 bases fit TRBD2. Germline CDR1 LNHDA, CDR2 SQIVND (reference sequence). The V segment lost 0 bases and the J segment 7 bases; nucleotides outside the gene matches: 10. The CDR3 extends over 19 amino acids. The CDR3 nucleotides read TGTGCCAGTAGTATAGATCGTTCCGGGACTAGCGGGAGGAATAATGAGCAGTTCTTC. It specifies CASSIDRSGTSGRNNEQFF.

The chain employs TRBV19 and TRBJ1-1; D uncertain. Germline CDR1 and CDR2: LNHDA and SQIVND (reference sequence). The CDR3 extends over 15 amino acids. V gave up 6 bases and J gave up 0 bases, with 14 bases separating them. The CDR3 sequence is CASSRGTLMNTEAFF. The CDR3 DNA sequence: TGTGCCAGTAGCCGGGGTACCTTAATGAACACTGAAGCTTTCTTT.

The chain links TRBV6-4 to TRBJ2-1, with TRBD2 matching over 13 bases. V lost 4 bases to trimming and J lost 8 bases; unmatched junction nucleotides: 11. CDR1 is MRHNA and CDR2 is SNTAGT in the germline V gene. CDR3 length equals 17 residues. CDR3 amino acids: CASSAHNGLAGEYEQFF. For the CDR3, the DNA is TGTGCCAGCAGTGCCCACAACGGACTAGCGGGAGAATATGAGCAGTTCTTC.

The gene calls are TRBV7-2 and TRBJ2-7, with D possibly matching TRBD2 (5 bases). The CDR3 is 13 amino acids. The V and J ends lost 3 bases and 6 bases respectively, with 12 bases between them. Germline assignment: CDR1 SGHTA and CDR2 FQGNSA. Here the CDR3 reads CASSLRQAGEQYF. The DNA of the CDR3 is TGTGCCAGCAGCTTGAGGCAGGCGGGCGAGCAGTACTTC.

The gene calls are TRBV29-1 and TRBJ2-1, with a possible D match to TRBD2 (6 bases). Per germline, CDR1 SQVTM and CDR2 ANQGSEA. Trimming shortened V by 7 bases and J by 10 bases, and 20 bases separated the two germline ends. The CDR3 is 13 residues long. The CDR3 nucleotides read TGCAGCGGAACCAGACTAGGACATACGGAGCAGTTCTTC. It translates to CSGTRLGHTEQFF.

This chain connects TRBV10-1 to TRBJ1-4, with a tentative D call TRBD1 (6 bases). Germline assignment: CDR1 WNHNN and CDR2 SYGVQD (reference sequence). The V end lost 3 bases, the J end lost 6 bases, and 8 bases lay between the germline ends. CDR3 length: 13 residues. Here the CDR3 reads CASSDPGDEKLFF. CDR3 DNA sequence: TGCGCCAGCAGTGACCCAGGGGATGAAAAACTGTTTTTT.

The V and J genes are TRBV18 and TRBJ2-7; TRBD2 agrees at 11 bases. Germline V gene lookup returns CDR1 KGHSH and CDR2 LQKENI. This CDR3 region has 14 residues. The trim removed 3 bases at V and 4 bases at J, leaving 2 bases unmatched. CDR3 loop: CASSPGTSGYEQYF. The CDR3 coding sequence is TGTGCCAGCTCACCGGGGACTAGCGGTTACGAGCAGTACTTC.

The genes are TRBV5-4 and TRBJ1-1; possibly TRBD1 for D (5 bases). In germline, CDR1 is SGHNT, CDR2 YYREEE (reference sequence). Trimming left V 4 bases short and J 1 base short, with 8 bases between. This CDR3 has 13 residues. CDR3 loop: CASSPQGNTEAFF. In DNA, the CDR3 is TGTGCCAGCAGCCCCCAGGGGAACACTGAAGCTTTCTTT. The whole variable domain, remainder taken from reference TRBV5-4 and TRBJ1-1, is ETGVTQSPTHLIKTRGQQVTLRCSSQSGHNTVSWYQQALGQGPQFIFQYYREEENGRGNFPPRFSGLQFPNYSSELNVNALELDDSALYLCASSPQGNTEAFFGQGTRLTVV.

The chain couples TRBV9 to TRBJ1-2; D might be TRBD1 (6 bases). Trimming removed 3 bases at V and 0 bases at J, with 12 bases between. CDR1 is SGDLS, CDR2 YYNGEE, per germline. The CDR3 runs 15 residues. The CDR3 DNA sequence: TGTGCCAGCAGCGCCCACAGGGTTTCTAACTATGGCTACACCTTC. As protein: CASSAHRVSNYGYTF.

This clone was counted a single time. The V and J genes are TRBV7-3 and TRBJ2-1; 9 bases line up with TRBD2. Germline assignment: CDR1 SGHTA and CDR2 FQGTGA. V trimming: 2 bases; J trimming: 10 bases; junction bases outside the gene matches: 6. The CDR3 loop spans 14 amino acids. CDR3 sequence (DNA): TGTGCCAGCAGCTTATTGGGGCTAGCGGGGGAGCAGTTCTTC. Amino acids: CASSLLGLAGEQFF.